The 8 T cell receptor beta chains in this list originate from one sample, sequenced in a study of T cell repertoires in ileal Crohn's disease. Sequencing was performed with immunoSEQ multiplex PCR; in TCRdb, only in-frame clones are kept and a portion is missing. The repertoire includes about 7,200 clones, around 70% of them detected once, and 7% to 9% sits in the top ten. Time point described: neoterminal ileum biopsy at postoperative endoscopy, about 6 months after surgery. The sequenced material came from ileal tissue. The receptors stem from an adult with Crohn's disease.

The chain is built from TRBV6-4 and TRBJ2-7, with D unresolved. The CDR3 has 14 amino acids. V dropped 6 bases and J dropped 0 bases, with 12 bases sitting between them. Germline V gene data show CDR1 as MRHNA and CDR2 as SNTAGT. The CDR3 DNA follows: TGTGCCAGCAGGTCCGCGGAGAGCTCCTACGAGCAGTACTTC. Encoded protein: CASRSAESSYEQYF.

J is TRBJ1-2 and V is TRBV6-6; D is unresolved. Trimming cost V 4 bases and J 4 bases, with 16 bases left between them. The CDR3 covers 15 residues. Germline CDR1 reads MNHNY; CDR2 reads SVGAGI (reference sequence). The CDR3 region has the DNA TGTGCCAGCAGTTCGCCCTCGCAAGCGGCCTATGGCTACACCTTC. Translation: CASSSPSQAAYGYTF.

CDR3: CASSLLGLEETQYF. CDR3 DNA: TGTGCCAGCAGCTTACTGGGACTAGAAGAGACCCAGTACTTC. The chain is built from TRBV5-8 and TRBJ2-5, with TRBD2 identical over 8 bases. In germline, CDR1 is SGHTS, CDR2 YDEGEE. V shed 2 bases, J shed 3 bases, and the junction held 3 bases outside the gene matches. The CDR3 sequence is 14 residues long.

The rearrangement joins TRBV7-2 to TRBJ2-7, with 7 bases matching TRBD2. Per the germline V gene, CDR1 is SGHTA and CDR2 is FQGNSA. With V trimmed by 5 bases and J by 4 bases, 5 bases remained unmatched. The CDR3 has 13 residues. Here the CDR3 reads CASSRAGEYEQYF. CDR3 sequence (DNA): TGTGCCAGCAGCAGGGCGGGAGAGTACGAGCAGTACTTC.

The CDR3 nucleotides read TGTGCCAGCAGCGCGCGGGACAGGGGAACTTCCGGGGAGCTGTTTTTT. Protein: CASSARDRGTSGELFF. V usage is TRBV7-2 and J usage is TRBJ2-2, with TRBD1 matching 10 bases. V shed 5 bases and J 6 bases; nucleotides not matched to a gene: 9. This CDR3 is 16 amino acids long. Germline CDR1 SGHTA, CDR2 FQGNSA.

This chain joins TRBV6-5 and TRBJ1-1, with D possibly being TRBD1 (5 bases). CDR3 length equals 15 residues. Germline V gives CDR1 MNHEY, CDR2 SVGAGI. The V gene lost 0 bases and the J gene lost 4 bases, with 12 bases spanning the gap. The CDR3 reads CASSYSTVFGTEAFF. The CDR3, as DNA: TGTGCCAGCAGTTACTCGACAGTTTTTGGCACTGAAGCTTTCTTT.

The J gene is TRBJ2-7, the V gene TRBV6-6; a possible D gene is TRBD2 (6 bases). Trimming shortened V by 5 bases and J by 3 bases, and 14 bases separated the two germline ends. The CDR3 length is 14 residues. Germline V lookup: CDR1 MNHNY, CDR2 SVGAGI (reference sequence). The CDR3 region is CASSPPAGNYEQYF. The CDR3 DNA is TGTGCCAGCAGTCCCCCCGCGGGAAACTACGAGCAGTACTTC.

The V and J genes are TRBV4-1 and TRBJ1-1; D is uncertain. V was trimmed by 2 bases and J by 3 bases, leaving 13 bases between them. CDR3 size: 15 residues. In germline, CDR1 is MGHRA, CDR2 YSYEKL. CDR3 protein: CASSQNSVRDTEAFF. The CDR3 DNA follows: TGCGCCAGCAGCCAAAATTCGGTACGAGACACTGAAGCTTTCTTT.